The 9 T cell receptor beta chains in this list originate from one sample, sequenced in a study of shared clonotypes between healthy human individuals. Clones were read by immunoSEQ multiplex PCR, and TCRdb kept only the in-frame ones, dropping some. The data hold some 2,100,000 clones, with roughly 91% observed a single time. In the naive CD8 group, cells lacked CD45RO and were positively selected for CCR7, so terminally differentiated effector memory CD45RA+ cells were left out. The sample consisted of naive CD8+ T cells from PBMCs. All receptors derive from a young man in good health. Some clones in this sample may be carry-over from other donors' samples.

The count of this clone is one. The V gene is TRBV4-1, the J gene TRBJ1-1; D might be TRBD1 (5 bases). The CDR3 extends over 15 amino acids. Germline CDR1 is MGHRA and CDR2 is YSYEKL. Trimming took off 0 bases at V and 3 bases at J, with 11 bases between the two ends. CDR3 sequence: CASSQDSGDYTEAFF. As DNA, the CDR3 is TGCGCCAGCAGCCAAGATTCGGGGGACTACACTGAAGCTTTCTTT.

This CDR3 reads CASSQAFGSYEQYF. The DNA of the CDR3 is TGCGCCAGCAGCCAAGCGTTCGGGAGCTACGAGCAGTACTTC. The chain has TRBV4-1 and TRBJ2-7, with D maybe TRBD2 (6 bases). Trimming pared 1 base from V and 3 bases from J, leaving 10 bases between. The CDR3 has 14 residues. Germline-derived CDR1 and CDR2 are MGHRA and YSYEKL.

The chain carries TRBV4-1 and TRBJ2-7, with 8 bases lining up with TRBD2. Per the germline V gene, CDR1 is MGHRA and CDR2 is YSYEKL. This CDR3 region has 15 residues. Trimming took 2 bases from V and 2 from J; bases not matched to a gene: 5. The CDR3 bases are TGCGCCAGCAGCCAATTACTAGCGGATACCTACGAGCAGTACTTC. This sequence encodes CASSQLLADTYEQYF.

The J gene is TRBJ2-5, the V gene TRBV2, with 7 bases matching TRBD2. J was trimmed by 4 bases and V by 3 bases; bases with no gene match: 5. The germline V gene has CDR1 SNHLY and CDR2 FYNNEI. The CDR3 extends over 14 amino acids. Here the CDR3 reads CASSDLGGGETQYF. CDR3 nucleotide sequence: TGTGCCAGCAGTGATCTGGGCGGGGGAGAGACCCAGTACTTC.

The rearrangement links TRBV27 to TRBJ2-1; 13 nucleotides match TRBD2. The V segment lost 5 bases and the J segment 8 bases; nucleotides outside the gene matches: 6. CDR1 MNHEY and CDR2 SMNVEV come from the germline V gene (reference sequence). The CDR3 loop spans 15 amino acids. The CDR3 sequence: CASSMTSGRSHEQFF. The CDR3 nucleotides read TGTGCCAGCAGTATGACTAGCGGGAGGTCCCATGAGCAGTTCTTC.

V is TRBV15 and J is TRBJ1-5, with a tentative D call TRBD1 (5 bases). The V end lost 6 bases, the J end lost 4 bases, and 13 bases lay between the germline ends. Germline loops: CDR1 LNHNV, CDR2 YYDKDF (reference sequence). CDR3 length: 14 residues. CDR3 sequence (DNA): TGTGCCACCAGAGAGGATGGGGGGAATCAGCCCCAGCATTTT. Amino acid sequence: CATREDGGNQPQHF.

This sequence joins TRBV14 and TRBJ1-1; D unclear. In germline, CDR1 is SGHDN, CDR2 FVKESK. CDR3 length: 12 residues. V lost 4 bases and J lost 8, with 11 bases in between. The CDR3 is CASSRRRSEAFF. The CDR3 coding sequence is TGTGCCAGCAGCCGAAGAAGGTCAGAAGCTTTCTTT.

The J gene is TRBJ2-3, the V gene TRBV11-2; D call uncertain. Trimming cost V 1 base and J 5 bases, with 10 bases left between them. CDR1 is SGHAT and CDR2 is FQNNGV in the germline V gene. The length of the CDR3 is 14 residues. The CDR3 reads CASSLGPIGDTQYF. CDR3 in DNA: TGTGCCAGCAGCTTAGGCCCCATCGGAGATACGCAGTATTTT.

The chain recombines TRBV5-4 with TRBJ2-3, with 8 bases matching TRBD1. The V and J ends lost 4 bases and 2 bases, in that order; junction bases with no gene match: 6. The CDR3 is 15 residues long. Germline V gene data show CDR1 as SGHNT and CDR2 as YYREEE (reference sequence). This chain's CDR3 is CASSLGQVHTDTQYF. As DNA, the CDR3 is TGTGCCAGCAGCCTGGGACAGGTACACACAGATACGCAGTATTTT.